A single sample gave rise to the 21 T cell receptor beta chains below, sequenced in a study of blood T cell repertoires in COVID-19. The assay was immunoSEQ multiplex PCR, and TCRdb's table has in-frame clones only and misses some. The sample has around 29,000 clones; 68% are singletons. Sequencing used peripheral blood. These receptors all stem from a human donor in a cohort sampled during active COVID-19.

The V and J genes are TRBV15 and TRBJ2-7; 7 bases line up with TRBD1. CDR3 length equals 14 residues. The V and J ends lost 5 bases and 2 bases, in that order; junction bases with no gene match: 6. Germline CDR1 and CDR2: LNHNV and YYDKDF (reference sequence). CDR3 sequence reads: CATSPRTGAYEQYF. In DNA form, the CDR3 reads TGTGCCACCAGCCCCAGGACAGGAGCCTACGAGCAGTACTTC. The complete variable domain, with remaining parts taken from reference TRBV15 and TRBJ2-7, reads DAMVIQNPRYQVTQFGKPVTLSCSQTLNHNVMYWYQQKSSQAPKLLFHYYDKDFNNEADTPDNFQSRRPNTSFCFLDIRSPGLGDTAMYLCATSPRTGAYEQYFGPGTRLTVT.

This clone is labeled as large. The gene calls are TRBV27 and TRBJ2-5, with 7 bases matching TRBD1. The germline V gene has CDR1 MNHEY and CDR2 SMNVEV (reference sequence). V lost 6 bases to trimming and J lost 4 bases; unmatched junction nucleotides: 11. The CDR3 totals 15 residues. For the CDR3, the DNA is TGTGCCAGCAGCAGATCCCAGACAGGGATAGAGACCCAGTACTTC. This gives the protein CASSRSQTGIETQYF.

The chain uses TRBV27 and TRBJ1-1, with 11 positions matching TRBD1. CDR1 MNHEY and CDR2 SMNVEV come from the germline V gene (reference sequence). With 0 bases clipped from V and 5 bases from J, the junction kept 5 bases outside the gene matches. The CDR3 is 16 residues long. CDR3 nucleotides: TGTGCCAGCAGTTTATCGCCGGGACAGGGGGGAACTGAAGCTTTCTTT. Its translation: CASSLSPGQGGTEAFF.

The CDR3 DNA sequence: TGTGCCAGCAGCGTAGGCACACCTAACTATGGCTACACCTTC. It translates to CASSVGTPNYGYTF. This chain links TRBV9 with TRBJ1-2; D remains ambiguous. Trimming left V 0 bases short and J 0 bases short, with 6 bases between. Germline V gene data show CDR1 as SGDLS and CDR2 as YYNGEE. This CDR3 comprises 14 residues.

This clone was recorded a few times. V gene TRBV4-3 combines with J gene TRBJ2-3, with D maybe TRBD2 (6 bases). The V and J ends lost 1 base and 1 base respectively, with 12 bases between them. Germline V gene data show CDR1 as LGHNA and CDR2 as YSLEER. This CDR3 comprises 16 residues. In nucleotides, the CDR3 is TGCGCCAGCAGCCAAGGTAGCGGTATGGGCACAGATACGCAGTATTTT. Translated, it gives CASSQGSGMGTDTQYF.

The CDR3 here is CASSYVGGGASEAFF. The CDR3 nucleotides are TGTGCCAGCAGTTACGTCGGGGGGGGCGCGTCTGAAGCTTTCTTT. J is TRBJ1-1 and V is TRBV6-6; D may be TRBD1 (6 bases). V shed 2 bases and J shed 6 bases, with 16 bases lying between them. From germline, CDR1 is MNHNY and CDR2 SVGAGI (reference sequence). This CDR3 comprises 15 residues.

The chain joins TRBV7-6 to TRBJ2-5; 11 nucleotides agree with TRBD2. The CDR3 has 15 residues. Germline V gene sequence: CDR1 SGHVS, CDR2 FNYEAQ. With 10 bases clipped from V and 4 bases from J, the junction kept 11 bases outside the gene matches. For the CDR3, the DNA is TGTGCCACGTCTTTTAGCGGGAGGGCCGGAGAGACCCAGTACTTC. Protein: CATSFSGRAGETQYF.

This clone was counted between two and nine times. V gene TRBV3-1 (or the pseudogene TRBV3-2) combines with J gene TRBJ2-5; 9 bases line up with TRBD2. CDR1 is LGHDT, CDR2 YNNKEL, per germline (reference sequence). V shed 1 base and J 1 base; nucleotides not matched to a gene: 7. The CDR3 has 17 amino acids. CDR3 sequence (DNA): TGTGCCAGCAGCCAAGTCGCCAGCGGGGGGCCCCAAGAGACCCAGTACTTC. It translates to CASSQVASGGPQETQYF.

This clone was counted between two and nine times. The J gene is TRBJ2-7, the V gene TRBV5-5, with D possibly matching TRBD1 (6 bases). Trimming took 0 bases from V and 3 from J, leaving 10 bases between them. CDR1 SGHKS and CDR2 YYEKEE come from the germline V gene (reference sequence). The CDR3 has 14 amino acids. The CDR3 DNA reads as TGTGCCAGCAGCTTGGAGGACAGCTTCTACGAGCAGTACTTC. Translating gives CASSLEDSFYEQYF.

The chain joins TRBV11-2 to TRBJ1-2, with D perhaps matching TRBD1 (5 bases). The CDR3 totals 14 residues. Germline CDR1 and CDR2: SGHAT and FQNNGV. V lost 1 base, J lost 7 bases, and 13 bases lay in between. CDR3 nucleotides: TGTGCCAGCAGCTTAGGTATGGGGCAAAGTGGCTACACCTTC. This encodes CASSLGMGQSGYTF.

This clone showed up just a few times. This chain joins TRBV2 and TRBJ1-4, with a weak D call TRBD1 (5 bases). This CDR3 has 16 residues. V was clipped by 5 bases and J by 0 bases, with 13 bases between them. Germline lookup yields CDR1 SNHLY and CDR2 FYNNEI. In DNA, the CDR3 is TGTGCCAGCAGTTTGGACCAGGGTGCAACTAATGAAAAACTGTTTTTT. Encoded protein: CASSLDQGATNEKLFF.

This chain links TRBV11-1 with TRBJ2-1, with a possible D match to TRBD2 (5 bases). Trimming pared 2 bases from V and 6 bases from J, leaving 14 bases between. CDR3 length: 15 residues. Germline loops: CDR1 SGHAT, CDR2 FQDESV (reference sequence). CDR3 amino acids: CASSLSLTSGNEQFF. CDR3 sequence (DNA): TGTGCCAGCAGCTTAAGTCTTACCAGCGGCAATGAGCAGTTCTTC.

The chain is built from TRBV28 and TRBJ1-1; 7 positions match TRBD1. The CDR3 loop spans 14 amino acids. V was clipped by 6 bases and J by 6 bases; unmatched bases: 10. The V gene's germline CDR1 is MDHEN and CDR2 SYDVKM. The CDR3, as DNA: TGTGCCAGCAGCTTGAACCCCCAGGGGGCTGAAGCTTTCTTT. Translated, it gives CASSLNPQGAEAFF. Combining the CDR3 with reference TRBV28 and TRBJ1-1 gives the whole variable domain DVKVTQSSRYLVKRTGEKVFLECVQDMDHENMFWYRQDPGLGLRLIYFSYDVKMKEKGDIPEGYSVSREKKERFSLILESASTNQTSMYLCASSLNPQGAEAFFGQGTRLTVV.

V usage is TRBV7-2 and J usage is TRBJ1-3; 8 positions agree with TRBD1. V trimming: 4 bases; J trimming: 2 bases; junction bases outside the gene matches: 13. The germline gives CDR1 SGHTA, CDR2 FQGNSA. CDR3 length equals 18 residues. CDR3 sequence: CASSSPGQDINPGNTIYF. In DNA form, the CDR3 reads TGTGCCAGCAGCTCCCCGGGACAGGACATTAACCCTGGAAACACCATATATTTT.

The chain couples TRBV5-1 to TRBJ2-7, with 8 bases aligning to TRBD2. CDR3 size: 17 residues. The germline gives CDR1 SGHRS, CDR2 YFSETQ. V lost 4 bases and J lost 2; bases outside the gene matches: 14. The CDR3 DNA follows: TGCGCCAGCAGCCCTAGGGGGACTAGGATTGGAGCCTACGAGCAGTACTTC. This sequence encodes CASSPRGTRIGAYEQYF.

This clone was observed a few times. The chain couples TRBV4-2 to TRBJ1-2; tentative D call: TRBD1 (5 bases). The CDR3 contains 14 residues. The germline CDR1 and CDR2 sequences are LGHNA and YNFKEQ. The V end was cut by 0 bases, the J end by 4 bases, with 9 bases between. This chain's CDR3 is CASSQDIGGYGYTF. CDR3 DNA sequence: TGTGCCAGCAGCCAAGATATCGGGGGCTATGGCTACACCTTC.

J is TRBJ2-7 and V is TRBV7-2; D is uncertain. This CDR3 is built from 16 residues. V lost 1 base and J 4 bases, leaving 17 bases between the germline ends. The germline V gene has CDR1 SGHTA and CDR2 FQGNSA. Written as DNA, the CDR3 is TGTGCCAGCAGCTTAGGTTCGGAAACAGCTTATTACGAGCAGTACTTC. Amino acid sequence: CASSLGSETAYYEQYF.

CDR3 DNA: TGCGCCAGCAGCTTGGAAGCTAGCTCAGATACGCAGTATTTT. This gives the protein CASSLEASSDTQYF. The rearrangement links TRBV5-1 to TRBJ2-3, with a possible D match to TRBD2 (5 bases). Germline CDR1 reads SGHRS; CDR2 reads YFSETQ. V dropped 0 bases and J dropped 4 bases, with 9 bases sitting between them. This CDR3 comprises 14 residues.

CDR3 coding DNA: TGCGCCAGCAGCGGGCACAACTACGAGCAGTACTTC. The encoded protein is CASSGHNYEQYF. The V and J genes are TRBV4-1 and TRBJ2-7, with D uncertain. Germline V gives CDR1 MGHRA, CDR2 YSYEKL. V was shortened by 5 bases and J by 3 bases, with 8 bases between the two germline ends. The CDR3 length is 12 residues.

The chain joins TRBV6-6 to TRBJ2-1; 9 positions match TRBD2. V lost 5 bases, J lost 0 bases, and 20 bases stayed unmatched. The CDR3 is 21 amino acids. CDR1 and CDR2 from the germline V gene are MNHNY and SVGAGI (reference sequence). The CDR3 is CASSPSSAGGRYASSYNEQFF. CDR3 in DNA: TGTGCCAGCAGTCCTTCCTCAGCGGGGGGACGATATGCAAGCTCCTACAATGAGCAGTTCTTC.

Only one count was recorded for this clone. This chain uses TRBV5-4 with TRBJ2-5; D may be TRBD1 (5 bases). The V gene lost 5 bases and the J gene lost 5 bases, with 13 bases spanning the gap. The CDR3 is made up of 13 amino acids. Looked up from germline, CDR1 is SGHNT and CDR2 is YYREEE (reference sequence). The CDR3 here is CASSKGMGETQYF. CDR3 bases: TGTGCCAGCAGTAAGGGGATGGGGGAGACCCAGTACTTC.